This T cell receptor (beta chain) was identified during a study of shared clonotypes between healthy human individuals (TCRdb year 2020). Background for the entire study: A couple of women and three men aged 18 to 49 years were included in the cohort. To increase sequencing depth and limit assay-specific biases, TCR repertoire library preparation and sequencing were carried out by different laboratories using diverse techniques. To estimate repertoire size and how much clonotype sharing occurs between individuals, the study deeply sequenced the blood TCR repertoires of about five healthy adults. For each donor, CD4 naive and CD4 memory were each given three plates, CD8 naive was given two plates, and CD8 memory was given one plate. Between about 0.94 and 8.9 billion PBMCs per donor were obtained by leukapheresis. What the authors observed across the whole study: Rarefaction of sorted-subset datasets indicated incomplete sequencing despite the large sequencing depth. Estimated clonotype richness was generally larger for naive than for memory subsets. The genetic and exposure-history diversity represented was limited by the small number of donors. Pairwise subsampling led to the expectation that sequencing depth would affect the degree of clonotype sharing among donors. Higher generation probabilities were observed for clonotypes shared by all four sorted-subset donors than for non-shared clonotypes. Across a few donors, about 5% of naive CD4, approximately 3.6% of naive CD8, approximately 2.5% of memory CD4, and 0.4% of memory CD8 clonotypes were shared. Sampling was limited to blood, and TCR repertoires in tissue likely differ from TCR repertoires in blood.

The donors were healthy, HIV-negative adults who had no recently reported acute infections or vaccinations. Every donor was a Caucasian adult living in Nashville, Tennessee, USA. Magnetic negative selection was used to enrich CD4+ T cells, after which naive cells were positively selected on CD45RA and the negative fraction became the memory subset. Blood was obtained by leukapheresis, after which PBMCs were separated by Ficoll-Histopaque density gradient centrifugation and cryopreserved in liquid nitrogen vapor phase. Analytical flow cytometry was used to check the purity and quantity of every magnetically sorted T cell population. Genomic DNA was isolated from every sorted fraction and measured by UV absorbance on a Nanodrop 2000c. V gives up 3 bases and J gives up 1 base, and the segment between their germline ends measures 9 bases. The CDR3 goes from the cysteine to the phenylalanine over 14 residues. The retained sequence is limited to the CDR3, 42 bases, with the frame set at the first base. The CDR1 and CDR2 encoded by the germline V gene (reference sequence) are MNHEY and SMNVEV.

TCR CDR3 regions were amplified from genomic DNA by multiplex PCR using the deep immunoSEQ assay. Genomic DNA extracted from each cell subset was distributed evenly over all wells of several immunoSEQ 96-well plates, and each plate served as one replicate. For sorted subsets, 200 to 250 ng of genomic DNA, equivalent to around 30,000 T cell genomes, went into each replicate PCR. Purified libraries were measured with a Qubit 3.0 fluorometer, size-checked on a Bioanalyzer 2100, and measured again with the KAPA Library Quantification kit. Every immunoSEQ 96-well plate was sequenced on a separate single-read 150-cycle Illumina NextSeq 550 flow cell. In the paper's pipeline: Because the immunoSEQ output included only junctional sequences and no quality scores, the filtering could not be the same as the filtering used for full-length reads. To assign V/J genes and CDR3, sequences were annotated against IMGT germline references using PyIR, a Python wrapper for IgBLAST v1.9. Reads were removed for weak V/J assignments (E-value above 1e-6), missing CDR3, stop codons, out-of-frame junctions, or ambiguous translated residues. V3J clonotypes were defined by identical inferred V gene, J gene, and CDR3 amino acid sequence. Percentage overlap between repertoires was computed as shared unique clonotypes divided by the size of the smaller repertoire. Repertoire richness was assessed with RTK rarefaction, the Chao1 estimator, and Recon v2.1 estimates of unobserved clonotypes. For all TCRbeta clonotypes obtained by the gDNA method from a handful of donors, generation probabilities were computed with OLGA. The table was pulled from immuneACCESS by TCRdb, which kept in-frame rearrangements only. Such tables lose some clones; where checked, under half of the loss comes from unresolved V genes, and the rest has no known cause. Clone size and the V and J calls come from that table; the DNA yielded D and trimming. This sample comprises roughly 2,300,000 clones, 80% to 95% of them detected only once. Jointly, the top ten make up 0.3% to 0.45% of the sample.

As to this clone: Its antigen remains unidentified. There are no base qualities to consult, and no much larger clone falls within one base.

This clonotype was sampled from a man aged 18 to 30 in good health. Some clones in this sample may be carry-over from other donors' samples. The chain links TRBV27 with TRBJ1-1, and the D gene may be TRBD1, 5 bases matching. What was sequenced was naive CD4+ T cells from PBMCs. This specimen's cell subset or site label, per the study, means: CD45RA+ positively selected. The encoded CDR3 is CASSFYGGNTEAFF. The nucleotide sequence reads as follows: TGTGCCAGCAGTTTTTATGGGGGGAACACTGAAGCTTTCTTT.